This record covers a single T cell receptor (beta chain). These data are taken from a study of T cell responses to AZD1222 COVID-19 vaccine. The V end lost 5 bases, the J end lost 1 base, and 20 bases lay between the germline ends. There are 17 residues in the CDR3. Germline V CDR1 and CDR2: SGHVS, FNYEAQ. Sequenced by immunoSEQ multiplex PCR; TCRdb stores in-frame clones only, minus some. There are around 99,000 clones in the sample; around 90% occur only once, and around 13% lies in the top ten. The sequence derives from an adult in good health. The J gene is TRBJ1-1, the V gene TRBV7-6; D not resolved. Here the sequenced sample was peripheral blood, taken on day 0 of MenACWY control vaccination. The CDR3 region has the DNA TGTGCCAGCAGCGCCCCCCGGCGGAGAATTGGGAACACTGAAGCTTTCTTT. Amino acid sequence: CASSAPRRRIGNTEAFF.